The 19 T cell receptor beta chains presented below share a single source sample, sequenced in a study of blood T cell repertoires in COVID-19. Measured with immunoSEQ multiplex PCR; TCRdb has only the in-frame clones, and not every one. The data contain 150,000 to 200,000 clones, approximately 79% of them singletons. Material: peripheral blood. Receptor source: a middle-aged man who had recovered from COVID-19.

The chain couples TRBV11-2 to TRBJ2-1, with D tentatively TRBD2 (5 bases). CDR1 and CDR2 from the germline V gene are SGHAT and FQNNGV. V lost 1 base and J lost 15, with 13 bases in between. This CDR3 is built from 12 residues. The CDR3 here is CASSLASGNGFF. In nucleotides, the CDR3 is TGTGCCAGCAGCTTAGCCTCGGGGAACGGGTTCTTC.

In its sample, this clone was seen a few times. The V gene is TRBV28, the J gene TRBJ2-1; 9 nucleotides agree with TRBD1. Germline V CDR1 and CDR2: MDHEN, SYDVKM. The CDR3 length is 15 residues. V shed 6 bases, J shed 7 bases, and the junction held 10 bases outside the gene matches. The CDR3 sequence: CASRPWTGVVNEQFF. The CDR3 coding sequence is TGTGCCAGCAGACCTTGGACAGGGGTGGTGAATGAGCAGTTCTTC. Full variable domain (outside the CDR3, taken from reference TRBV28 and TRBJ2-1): DVKVTQSSRYLVKRTGEKVFLECVQDMDHENMFWYRQDPGLGLRLIYFSYDVKMKEKGDIPEGYSVSREKKERFSLILESASTNQTSMYLCASRPWTGVVNEQFFGPGTRLTVL.

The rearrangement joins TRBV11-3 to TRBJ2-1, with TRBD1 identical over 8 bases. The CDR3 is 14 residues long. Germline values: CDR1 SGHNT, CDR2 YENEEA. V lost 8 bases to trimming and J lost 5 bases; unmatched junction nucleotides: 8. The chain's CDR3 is CASSGQGVNNEQFF. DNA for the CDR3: TGTGCCAGCTCTGGACAGGGTGTGAACAATGAGCAGTTCTTC.

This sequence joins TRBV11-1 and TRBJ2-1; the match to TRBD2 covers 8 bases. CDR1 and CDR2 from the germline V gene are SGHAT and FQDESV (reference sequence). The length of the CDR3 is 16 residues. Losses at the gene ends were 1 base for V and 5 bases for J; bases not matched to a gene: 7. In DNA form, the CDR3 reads TGTGCCAGCAGCTTAGGATCAGCGGGAGTAAACAATGAGCAGTTCTTC. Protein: CASSLGSAGVNNEQFF. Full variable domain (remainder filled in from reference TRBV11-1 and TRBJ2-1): EAEVAQSPRYKITEKSQAVAFWCDPISGHATLYWYRQILGQGPELLVQFQDESVVDDSQLPKDRFSAERLKGVDSTLKIQPAELGDSAMYLCASSLGSAGVNNEQFFGPGTRLTVL.

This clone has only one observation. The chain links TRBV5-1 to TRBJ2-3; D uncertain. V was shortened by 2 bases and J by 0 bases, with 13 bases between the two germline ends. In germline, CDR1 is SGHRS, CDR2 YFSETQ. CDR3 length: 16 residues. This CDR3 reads CASSLNHIGSTDTQYF. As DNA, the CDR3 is TGCGCCAGCAGCTTAAACCACATCGGGAGCACAGATACGCAGTATTTT.

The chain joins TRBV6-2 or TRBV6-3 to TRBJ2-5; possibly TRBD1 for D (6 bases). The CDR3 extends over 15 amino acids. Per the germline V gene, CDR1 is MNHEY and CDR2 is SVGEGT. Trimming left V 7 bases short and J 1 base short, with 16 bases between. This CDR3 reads CASTPQGNGQETQYF. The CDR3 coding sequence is TGTGCCAGCACCCCCCAGGGGAACGGCCAAGAGACCCAGTACTTC.

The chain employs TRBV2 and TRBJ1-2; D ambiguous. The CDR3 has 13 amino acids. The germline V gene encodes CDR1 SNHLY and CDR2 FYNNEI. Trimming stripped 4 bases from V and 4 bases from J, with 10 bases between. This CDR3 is CASSGSSAYGYTF. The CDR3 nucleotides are TGTGCCAGCAGTGGATCTAGTGCCTATGGCTACACCTTC.

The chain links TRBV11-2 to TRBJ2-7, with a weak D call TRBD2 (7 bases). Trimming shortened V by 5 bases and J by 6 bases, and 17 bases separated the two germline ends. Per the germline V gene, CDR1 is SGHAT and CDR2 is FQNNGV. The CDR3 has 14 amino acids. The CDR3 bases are TGTGCCAGCAGCCCCCGAGGGGGGGCCTCCGAGCAGTACTTC. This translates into CASSPRGGASEQYF.

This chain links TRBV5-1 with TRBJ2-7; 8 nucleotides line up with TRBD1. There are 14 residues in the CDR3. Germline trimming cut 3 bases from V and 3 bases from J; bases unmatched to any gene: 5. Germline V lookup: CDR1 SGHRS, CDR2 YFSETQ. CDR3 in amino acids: CASSSGQGIYEQYF. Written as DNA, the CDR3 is TGCGCCAGCAGCTCCGGACAGGGCATCTACGAGCAGTACTTC. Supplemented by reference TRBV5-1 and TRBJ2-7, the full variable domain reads KAGVTQTPRYLIKTRGQQVTLSCSPISGHRSVSWYQQTPGQGLQFLFEYFSETQRNKGNFPGRFSGRQFSNSRSEMNVSTLELGDSALYLCASSSGQGIYEQYFGPGTRLTVT.

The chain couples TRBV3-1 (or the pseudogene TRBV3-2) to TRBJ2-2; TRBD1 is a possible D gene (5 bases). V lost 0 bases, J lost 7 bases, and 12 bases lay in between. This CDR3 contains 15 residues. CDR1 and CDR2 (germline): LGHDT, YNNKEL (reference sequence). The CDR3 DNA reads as TGTGCCAGCAGCCAAGATACCGGACAAAGCGGGGAGCTGTTTTTT. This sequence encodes CASSQDTGQSGELFF.

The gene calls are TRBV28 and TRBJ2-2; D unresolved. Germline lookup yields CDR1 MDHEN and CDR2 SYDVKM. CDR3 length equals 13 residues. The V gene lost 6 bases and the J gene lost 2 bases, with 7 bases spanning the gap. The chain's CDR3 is CASRKHNTGELFF. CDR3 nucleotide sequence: TGTGCCAGCAGAAAACACAACACCGGGGAGCTGTTTTTT.

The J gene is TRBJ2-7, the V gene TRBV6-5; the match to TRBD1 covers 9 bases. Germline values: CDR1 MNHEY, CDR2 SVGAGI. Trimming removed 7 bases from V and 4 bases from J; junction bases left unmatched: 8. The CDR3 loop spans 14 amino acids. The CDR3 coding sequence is TGTGCCAGCAAAGTGACAGGGGGTGTTTACGAGCAGTACTTC. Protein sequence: CASKVTGGVYEQYF.

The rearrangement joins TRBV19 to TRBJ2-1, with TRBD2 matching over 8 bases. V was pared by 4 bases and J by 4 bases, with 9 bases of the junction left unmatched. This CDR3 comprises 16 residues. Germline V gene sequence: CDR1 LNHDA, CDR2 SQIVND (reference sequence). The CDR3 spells CASSSYSGRAYNEQFF. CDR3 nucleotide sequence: TGTGCCAGTAGTAGCTATTCCGGGAGGGCGTACAATGAGCAGTTCTTC.

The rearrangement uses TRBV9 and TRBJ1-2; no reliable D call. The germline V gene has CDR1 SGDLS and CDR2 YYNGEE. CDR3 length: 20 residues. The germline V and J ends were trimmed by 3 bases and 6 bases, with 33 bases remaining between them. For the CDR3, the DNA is TGTGCCAGCAGCGCAAATAATGGAAGGGAGTCTTTCCCGTTGTGGAATGGCTACACCTTC. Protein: CASSANNGRESFPLWNGYTF.

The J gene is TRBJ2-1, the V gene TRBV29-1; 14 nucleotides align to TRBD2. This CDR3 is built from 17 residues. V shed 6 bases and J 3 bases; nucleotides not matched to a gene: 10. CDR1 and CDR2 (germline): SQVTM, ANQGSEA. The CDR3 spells CSVPGLAGEWFYNEQFF. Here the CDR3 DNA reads TGCAGCGTACCGGGACTAGCGGGAGAGTGGTTCTACAATGAGCAGTTCTTC.

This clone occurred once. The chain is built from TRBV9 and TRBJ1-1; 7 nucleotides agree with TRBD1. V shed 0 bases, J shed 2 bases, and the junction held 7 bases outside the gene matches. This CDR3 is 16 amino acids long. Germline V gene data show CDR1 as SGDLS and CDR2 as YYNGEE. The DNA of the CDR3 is TGTGCCAGCAGCGTAGGAATTGGAGGGGGCAACACTGAAGCTTTCTTT. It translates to CASSVGIGGGNTEAFF.

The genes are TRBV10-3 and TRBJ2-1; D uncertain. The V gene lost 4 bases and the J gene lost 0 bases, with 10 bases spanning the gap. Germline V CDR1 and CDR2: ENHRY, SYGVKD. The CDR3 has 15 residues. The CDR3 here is CAISGVVNSYNEQFF. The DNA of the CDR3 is TGTGCCATCAGTGGAGTGGTAAACTCCTACAATGAGCAGTTCTTC.

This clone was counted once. CDR3 sequence (DNA): TGTGCCAGTAGTTTACAGGGACCTCTCGAGCAGTACTTC. This translates into CASSLQGPLEQYF. The chain is built from TRBV19 and TRBJ2-7; possibly TRBD1 for D (6 bases). This CDR3 contains 13 residues. Per germline, CDR1 LNHDA and CDR2 SQIVND (reference sequence). V lost 5 bases and J 6 bases, leaving 14 bases between the germline ends.

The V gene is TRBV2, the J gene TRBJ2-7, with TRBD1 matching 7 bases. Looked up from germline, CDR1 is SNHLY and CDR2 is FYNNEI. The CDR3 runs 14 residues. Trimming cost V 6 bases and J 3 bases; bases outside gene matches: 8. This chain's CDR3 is CASSLSTGSYEQYF. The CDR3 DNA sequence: TGTGCCAGCAGCCTTTCGACAGGGAGCTACGAGCAGTACTTC.